The T cell receptor beta chain described here comes from a study of type 1 regulatory T cells. Study information: T-allo10 is an in vitro-generated, Tr1-enriched CD4 T cell product specific for alloantigen.

The graft donor-derived T-allo10 cells reportedly recognize host alloantigens, are anergic, and suppress alloantigen-specifically. TCRdb recomputed calls from the reads with MiXCR, one row per CDR3 protein. The sample contains roughly 68,000 distinct CDR3 sequences, about 69% of which appear only once. Note on this clonotype: What it recognizes is unknown.

The CDR3 is 13 residues long. V shed 8 bases, J shed 1 base, and the junction held 5 bases outside the gene matches. Looked up from germline, CDR1 is MNHNY and CDR2 is SVGAGI (reference sequence). The chain employs TRBV6-6 and TRBJ2-7, with 7 bases fitting TRBD2. This receptor was obtained from a human donor in good health. Material: cultured T cells, either the whole culture or a sorted T cell fraction (not recorded which). Regarding subset: Tr1-enriched cell product generated in vitro against host alloantigens. The CDR3 nucleotides read TGTGCCAGCGGGAAGGGAGGGTCCTACGAGCAGTACTTC. Translated: CASGKGGSYEQYF.